This T cell receptor beta chain came from a study of T cell responses to AZD1222 COVID-19 vaccine. Study-level results: Close to half of all spike-specific TCRs reportedly target regions of the variants that are unmutated.

In regard to this clone: The antigen remains unidentified.

This CDR3 spans 11 amino acids. Germline CDR1 is KGHSH and CDR2 is LQKENI. V dropped 6 bases and J dropped 7 bases, with 9 bases sitting between them. Data came from immunoSEQ multiplex PCR; TCRdb stores just in-frame clones and leaves some out. Of 33,000 or so clones detected, approximately 87% appear once; the ten largest clones hold 13% to 15%. The source of this sequence is an adult who received the AZD1222 COVID-19 vaccine. The gene calls are TRBV18 and TRBJ1-1; D unresolved. The material sequenced was peripheral blood, taken 28 days after the second AZD1222 dose. CDR3 protein: CASSRQDEAFF. For the CDR3, the DNA is TGTGCCAGCTCGCGGCAGGATGAAGCTTTCTTT. Variable domain in full (rest from reference TRBV18 and TRBJ1-1): NAGVMQNPRHLVRRRGQEARLRCSPMKGHSHVYWYRQLPEEGLKFMVYLQKENIIDESGMPKERFSAEFPKEGPSILRIQQVVRGDSAAYFCASSRQDEAFFGQGTRLTVV.